The rows below give T cell receptor beta chains drawn from one sample of a study of human T cells and chemical hapten exposure. TCRdb re-called the RACE reads with MiXCR, one entry per CDR3 protein. Here the sample spans 62,000 or so distinct CDR3 sequences, 10% to 11% being singletons. Sequences were derived from whole blood, sampled in connection with sensitization to the hapten diphenylcyclopropenone (DPC). These receptor sequences come from a woman between 45 and 60 years old with alopecia areata. Some clones in this sample may be carry-over from other donors' samples. CDR3s leave out the opening cysteine and the closing phenylalanine or tryptophan. Only some rows state a clone size, as once, few, many or a class for expanded clones.

cdr3_length,v_call,clone_size,j_call,cdr3_aa
13,TRBV20-1,many,TRBJ1-5,SARTGGGINQPQH
12,TRBV27,NA,TRBJ2-7,ASSPTSGIWEQY
13,TRBV21-1,NA,TRBJ2-7,ASSAGSGPGIKQY
11,TRBV20-1,NA,TRBJ1-1,SAMDRLNTEAF
12,TRBV6-6,many,TRBJ1-4,ASTNAGTLEKLF
11,TRBV7-9,many,TRBJ2-7,ASSPGRGYEQY
13,TRBV4-2,few,TRBJ2-1,ASSQDTGRYNEQF
10,TRBV21-1,NA,TRBJ1-6,ATDPSNSPLH
9,TRBV4-1,NA,TRBJ2-7,ASSQGQEQY
13,TRBV15,many,TRBJ2-5,ATSRDHVRVKTQY
10,TRBV3-1,few,TRBJ1-4,ASSPLNEKLF
11,TRBV12-3/TRBV12-4,many,TRBJ2-6,ASDSPGANVLT
13,TRBV24-1,many,TRBJ2-3,ATSDVLGDADTQY
10,TRBV6-2/TRBV6-3,NA,TRBJ2-1,ASSPKWDEQF
16,TRBV12-5,few,TRBJ2-2,ASGWPGTGPSNTGELF
12,TRBV5-1,NA,TRBJ2-3,ASSSTIGPDTQY
11,TRBV18,few,TRBJ1-2,ASSPPQPYGYT
13,TRBV10-2,NA,TRBJ2-5,ASIRGAGTRETQY
13,TRBV14,few,TRBJ2-3,ASSPFSGTTDTQY
14,TRBV27,NA,TRBJ2-2,ASSSQIGGTTGELF
12,TRBV19,NA,TRBJ1-5,ASSMAGGSQPQH
13,TRBV7-9,NA,TRBJ2-3,ASSTYTPSTDTQY
14,TRBV11-1,few,TRBJ2-3,ASSKLAEEITDTQY
15,TRBV5-5,many,TRBJ1-1,ASSFLAGLGTSGEAF
12,TRBV10-2,NA,TRBJ1-1,ASSDWLQNTEAF
11,TRBV6-2/TRBV6-3,NA,TRBJ1-1,ASSYLAATEAF
10,TRBV28,many,TRBJ1-2,ASSFTNYGYT
10,TRBV7-9,NA,TRBJ1-1,ASSYSNTEAF
15,TRBV15,many,TRBJ1-2,ATSRDNLDRVGYGYT
13,TRBV4-3,NA,TRBJ1-1,ASSQVGGAGTEAF
15,TRBV6-5,NA,TRBJ2-2,ASSKTSGREGTGELF
9,TRBV7-6,many,TRBJ2-1,ASSPGLRPF
17,TRBV12-3/TRBV12-4,many,TRBJ2-1,ASSLPRVGLRRGVNEQF
16,TRBV25-1,NA,TRBJ2-7,ASSDRHPGLAGVGEQY
13,TRBV28,many,TRBJ2-2,ASRMTSEITGELF
13,TRBV28,few,TRBJ2-7,ASSPPSGRFSEQY
12,TRBV6-5,few,TRBJ2-7,ASKNRDSLDEQY
15,TRBV4-2,few,TRBJ2-5,ASSQEPLSGSLETQY
10,TRBV29-1,NA,TRBJ1-1,SVENNRVSAF
12,TRBV18,many,TRBJ1-1,ASSPGGQNTEAF
15,TRBV18,many,TRBJ2-1,ASSAGSPRGAYNEQF
13,TRBV19,NA,TRBJ2-7,ASSGLAGTVYEQY
16,TRBV30,few,TRBJ1-1,AWSVMGKTAPLNTEAF
12,TRBV2,NA,TRBJ2-2,ASVRGPQAGELF
17,TRBV3-1,many,TRBJ2-1,ASSQESGLAGGPRNEQF